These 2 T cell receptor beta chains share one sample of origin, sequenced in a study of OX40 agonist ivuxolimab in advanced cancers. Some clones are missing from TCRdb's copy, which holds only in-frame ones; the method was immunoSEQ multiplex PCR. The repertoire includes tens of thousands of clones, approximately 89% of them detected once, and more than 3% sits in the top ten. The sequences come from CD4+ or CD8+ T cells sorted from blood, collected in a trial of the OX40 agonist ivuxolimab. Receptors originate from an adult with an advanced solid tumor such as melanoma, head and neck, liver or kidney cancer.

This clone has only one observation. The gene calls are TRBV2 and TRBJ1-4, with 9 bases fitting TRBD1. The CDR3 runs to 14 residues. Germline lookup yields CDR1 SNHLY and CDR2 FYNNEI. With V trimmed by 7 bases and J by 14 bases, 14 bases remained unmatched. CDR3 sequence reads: CASNRDRAFFDLFF. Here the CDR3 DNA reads TGTGCCAGCAACCGGGACAGGGCCTTTTTCGATCTGTTTTTT. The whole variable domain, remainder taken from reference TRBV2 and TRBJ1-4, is EPEVTQTPSHQVTQMGQEVILRCVPISNHLYFYWYRQILGQKVEFLVSFYNNEISEKSEIFDDQFSVERPDGSNFTLKIRSTKLEDSAMYFCASNRDRAFFDLFFGSGTQLSVL.

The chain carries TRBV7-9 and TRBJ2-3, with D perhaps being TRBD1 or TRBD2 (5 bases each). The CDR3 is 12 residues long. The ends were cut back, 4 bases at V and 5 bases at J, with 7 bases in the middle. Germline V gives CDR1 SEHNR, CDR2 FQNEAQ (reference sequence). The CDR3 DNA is TGTGCCAGCAGCTGGGACGAAGATACGCAGTATTTT. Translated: CASSWDEDTQYF.